One sample yielded the 5 T cell receptor beta chains listed below, sequenced in a study of blood T cells in healthy people across ages. A second PCR of roughly 7 to 11 cycles used a sample-barcoded 5' primer and a J-beta primer mix. One entry per CDR3 protein, called by TCRdb with MiXCR from the 5' RACE reads. The data show approximately 830,000 distinct CDR3 sequences, 55% to 65% seen once. The sample taken for sequencing was blood. The receptors derive from a young man in good health.

The chain has TRBV27 and TRBJ2-1; D uncertain. The ends were cut back, 7 bases at V and 0 bases at J, with 7 bases in the middle. The CDR3 consists of 13 residues. Germline V gives CDR1 MNHEY, CDR2 SMNVEV (reference sequence). CDR3 protein: CASTDYSYNEQFF. The CDR3 nucleotides read TGTGCCAGCACTGATTACTCCTACAATGAGCAGTTCTTC.

The chain joins TRBV12-3 or TRBV12-4 to TRBJ1-1; D ambiguous. This CDR3 contains 14 residues. V lost 6 bases to trimming and J lost 4 bases, with 15 bases between them. CDR3 bases: TGTGCCAGCAGCCTAAGGGAGATGAGCACTGAAGCTTTCTTT. Amino acid sequence: CASSLREMSTEAFF.

This clonotype was detected a few times. The V gene is TRBV5-1, the J gene TRBJ1-4, with D possibly TRBD1 on 5 matching bases. With 0 bases removed from V and 8 bases from J, the gap between germline ends came to 17 bases. This CDR3 has 16 amino acids. Germline-derived CDR1 and CDR2 are SGHRS and YFSETQ. Here the CDR3 DNA reads TGCGCCAGCAGCTTGGCCGAGAACAGGCCTGAAGAAAAACTGTTTTTT. Translation: CASSLAENRPEEKLFF. Variable domain in full (rest from reference TRBV5-1 and TRBJ1-4): KAGVTQTPRYLIKTRGQQVTLSCSPISGHRSVSWYQQTPGQGLQFLFEYFSETQRNKGNFPGRFSGRQFSNSRSEMNVSTLELGDSALYLCASSLAENRPEEKLFFGSGTQLSVL.

The J gene is TRBJ2-5, the V gene TRBV5-1, with D perhaps given as TRBD1 or TRBD2 (5 bases each). Germline CDR1 reads SGHRS; CDR2 reads YFSETQ. V was pared by 1 base and J by 7 bases, with 20 bases between. The length of the CDR3 is 16 residues. CDR3 sequence: CASSLRALTGAGTQYF. The CDR3 DNA is TGCGCCAGCAGCTTGAGGGCACTGACTGGGGCGGGGACCCAGTACTTC.

Comment on this clonotype: This may stem from a read error, because a much larger clone lies one nucleotide away. This chain uses TRBV14 with TRBJ2-7, with 8 bases matching TRBD1. V gave up 4 bases and J gave up 7 bases; unmatched junction bases: 12. This CDR3 region has 15 residues. The germline gives CDR1 SGHDN, CDR2 FVKESK. CDR3 sequence: CASSRTDRVKNEQYF. DNA for the CDR3: TGTGCCAGCAGCCGAACGGACAGGGTGAAGAATGAGCAGTACTTC. The full variable domain, in which reference TRBV14 and TRBJ2-7 provide the parts outside the CDR3, is EAGVTQFPSHSVIEKGQTVTLRCDPISGHDNLYWYRRVMGKEIKFLLHFVKESKQDESGMPNNRFLAERTGGTYSTLKVQPAELEDSGVYFCASSRTDRVKNEQYFGPGTRLTVT.